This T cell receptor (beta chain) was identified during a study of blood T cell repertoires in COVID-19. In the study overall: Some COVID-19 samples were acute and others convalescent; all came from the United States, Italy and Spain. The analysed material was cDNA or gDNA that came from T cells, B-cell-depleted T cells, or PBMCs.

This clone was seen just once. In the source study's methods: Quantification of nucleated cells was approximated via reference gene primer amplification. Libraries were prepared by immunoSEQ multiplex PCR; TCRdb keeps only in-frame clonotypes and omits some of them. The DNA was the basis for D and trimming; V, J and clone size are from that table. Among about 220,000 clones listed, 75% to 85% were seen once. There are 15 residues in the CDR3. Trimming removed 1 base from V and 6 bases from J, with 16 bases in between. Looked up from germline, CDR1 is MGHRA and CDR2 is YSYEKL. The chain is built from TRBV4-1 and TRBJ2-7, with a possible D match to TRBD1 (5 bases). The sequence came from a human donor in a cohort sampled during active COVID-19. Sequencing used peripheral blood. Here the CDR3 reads CASSQGNRPGSEQYF. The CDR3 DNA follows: TGCGCCAGCAGCCAAGGAAACAGGCCTGGTAGCGAGCAGTACTTC.